The 8 T cell receptor beta chains reported below all come from one sample, sequenced in a study of blood T cell repertoires in COVID-19. Assay used: immunoSEQ multiplex PCR; TCRdb lists only in-frame clones, some missing. The table records fewer than 70,000 clones, around 78% of them present only once. The sample was peripheral blood. The source is a human donor in a cohort sampled during active COVID-19.

The chain recombines TRBV10-2 with TRBJ1-5; no reliable D call. CDR3 size: 13 residues. V dropped 4 bases and J dropped 4 bases, with 8 bases sitting between them. Germline V gene data show CDR1 as WSHSY and CDR2 as SAAADI. The CDR3 region has the DNA TGCGCCAGCAGTGCGGTTCCGAATCAGCCCCAGCATTTT. Its protein product is CASSAVPNQPQHF.

The chain has TRBV5-4 and TRBJ2-7; 7 bases are shared with TRBD1. Losses at the gene ends were 3 bases for V and 0 bases for J; bases not matched to a gene: 6. The germline V gene has CDR1 SGHNT and CDR2 YYREEE (reference sequence). This CDR3 has 15 amino acids. The CDR3 bases are TGTGCCAGCAGCTCGCCGGGACAGACCTCCTACGAGCAGTACTTC. This encodes CASSSPGQTSYEQYF. Full variable domain (remainder filled in from reference TRBV5-4 and TRBJ2-7): ETGVTQSPTHLIKTRGQQVTLRCSSQSGHNTVSWYQQALGQGPQFIFQYYREEENGRGNFPPRFSGLQFPNYSSELNVNALELDDSALYLCASSSPGQTSYEQYFGPGTRLTVT.

Here the CDR3 DNA reads TGTGCCAGCAGTGAATGGCTTGATTTGAACACTGAAGCTTTCTTT. It is translated as CASSEWLDLNTEAFF. The chain has TRBV6-1 and TRBJ1-1; D unresolved. The V and J ends lost 2 bases and 0 bases respectively, with 10 bases between them. The CDR3 length is 15 residues. Germline CDR1 MNHNS, CDR2 SASEGT.

The J gene is TRBJ2-7, the V gene TRBV6-5, with D tentatively TRBD1 (6 bases). The V gene's germline CDR1 is MNHEY and CDR2 SVGAGI. This CDR3 comprises 14 residues. V dropped 5 bases and J dropped 2 bases, with 13 bases sitting between them. The CDR3 sequence is CASSRQGPPYEQYF. The CDR3 DNA sequence: TGTGCCAGCAGTCGTCAGGGGCCCCCCTACGAGCAGTACTTC.

The chain joins TRBV28 to TRBJ1-4, with 7 bases that match TRBD1. The CDR3 covers 15 residues. The trim removed 3 bases at V and 7 bases at J, leaving 8 bases unmatched. Per germline, CDR1 MDHEN and CDR2 SYDVKM. The CDR3 bases are TGTGCCAGCAGTTTCGGCCCTGGGACAGCTGAAAAACTGTTTTTT. It is translated as CASSFGPGTAEKLFF.

The chain is built from TRBV14 and TRBJ2-7; TRBD1 agrees at 7 bases. V lost 1 base and J lost 9; bases outside the gene matches: 9. The CDR3 is 14 amino acids. Germline V CDR1 and CDR2: SGHDN, FVKESK. CDR3 DNA sequence: TGTGCCAGCAGCCAAGGACAGGGCCGCCTAGGGCAGTACTTC. Translating gives CASSQGQGRLGQYF. Using reference TRBV14 and TRBJ2-7 for the parts outside the CDR3, the full variable domain is EAGVTQFPSHSVIEKGQTVTLRCDPISGHDNLYWYRRVMGKEIKFLLHFVKESKQDESGMPNNRFLAERTGGTYSTLKVQPAELEDSGVYFCASSQGQGRLGQYFGPGTRLTVT.

The gene calls are TRBV19 and TRBJ1-5, with TRBD1 matching 8 bases. Per the germline V gene, CDR1 is LNHDA and CDR2 is SQIVND (reference sequence). V gave up 10 bases and J gave up 4 bases; unmatched junction bases: 15. The CDR3 is 16 residues long. This CDR3 reads CATIAPGQEFNQPQHF. The CDR3 DNA reads as TGTGCCACCATAGCCCCGGGACAGGAGTTTAATCAGCCCCAGCATTTT. The entire variable domain, with the rest obtained from reference TRBV19 and TRBJ1-5, is as follows: DGGITQSPKYLFRKEGQNVTLSCEQNLNHDAMYWYRQDPGQGLRLIYYSQIVNDFQKGDIAEGYSVSREKKESFPLTVTSAQKNPTAFYLCATIAPGQEFNQPQHFGDGTRLSIL.

The table lists this clone with a few counts. The chain has TRBV7-2 and TRBJ2-5, with D perhaps matching TRBD1 (5 bases). The germline V gene has CDR1 SGHTA and CDR2 FQGNSA. This CDR3 has 14 residues. Trimming cost V 5 bases and J 5 bases, with 15 bases left between them. CDR3 amino acids: CASSVDTSGETQYF. The CDR3 nucleotides read TGTGCCAGCAGCGTGGACACGTCAGGCGAGACCCAGTACTTC.